Presented here are 10 T cell receptor beta chains from one specimen sequenced in a study of OX40 agonist ivuxolimab in advanced cancers. The method was the immunoSEQ multiplex PCR assay. The immuneACCESS repertoire file appears here via TCRdb, limited to in-frame rearrangements. These files lack a portion of the clones; in checked studies, under half of the deficit traces to unresolved V genes, and the cause of the others is not known. For this sample the table gives about 32,000 clones, of which around nine tenths were detected only once. The ten largest clones capture about 32% of the sample. The sample here was CD4+ or CD8+ T cells sorted from blood, taken in a trial of the OX40 agonist ivuxolimab. The source of these receptors is an adult with an advanced solid tumor such as melanoma, head and neck, liver or kidney cancer.

V usage is TRBV5-1 and J usage is TRBJ1-6, with 8 bases fitting TRBD1. CDR3 length: 13 amino acids. V was clipped by 7 bases and J by 8 bases; unmatched bases: 5. Per germline, CDR1 SGHRS and CDR2 YFSETQ. In DNA, the CDR3 is TGCGCCAGCCAGGGGACAGGAGATTCACCCCTCCACTTT. It is translated as CASQGTGDSPLHF.

The gene calls are TRBV6-5 and TRBJ1-3; unclear D gene. This CDR3 is 14 amino acids long. The germline V and J ends were trimmed by 6 bases and 0 bases, with 9 bases remaining between them. CDR1 is MNHEY, CDR2 SVGAGI, per germline. The CDR3 is CASRKTISGNTIYF. Written as DNA, the CDR3 is TGTGCCAGCAGAAAAACTATCTCTGGAAACACCATATATTTT.

This clone has a single count. This rearrangement joins TRBV4-1 to TRBJ1-1, with a possible D match to TRBD1 (5 bases). Germline values: CDR1 MGHRA, CDR2 YSYEKL. The CDR3 totals 13 residues. V lost 3 bases and J lost 2, with 7 bases in between. Written as DNA, the CDR3 is TGCGCCAGCAGCCATAGGGGAAACACTGAAGCTTTCTTT. It is translated as CASSHRGNTEAFF.

The J gene is TRBJ2-7, the V gene TRBV5-4; TRBD2 might be the D (6 bases). Germline lookup yields CDR1 SGHNT and CDR2 YYREEE (reference sequence). The CDR3 runs 14 residues. Trimming stripped 3 bases from V and 6 bases from J, with 16 bases between. As DNA, the CDR3 is TGTGCCAGCAGCTACGGCTGGGTCGGGGGCGAGCAGTACTTC. Encoded protein: CASSYGWVGGEQYF.

The V call is TRBV29-1, the J call TRBJ2-2, with D possibly matching TRBD2 (6 bases). Trimming pared 3 bases from V and 6 bases from J, leaving 11 bases between. Germline loops: CDR1 SQVTM, CDR2 ANQGSEA. The CDR3 is 13 amino acids. CDR3 sequence (DNA): TGCAGCGTTGACAGTTGGGGGGCCGGGGAGCTGTTTTTT. Translated: CSVDSWGAGELFF.

The rearrangement uses TRBV5-5 and TRBJ2-1; tentative D call: TRBD2 (5 bases). CDR1 is SGHKS and CDR2 is YYEKEE in the germline V gene (reference sequence). The CDR3 covers 14 residues. Trimming stripped 4 bases from V and 6 bases from J, with 14 bases between. The CDR3 nucleotides are TGTGCCAGCAGCCTCCGTTCGAGGGCCAATGAGCAGTTCTTC. Encoded protein: CASSLRSRANEQFF.

The genes are TRBV13 and TRBJ1-4; 8 bases are a match to TRBD1. Germline trimming cut 5 bases from V and 3 bases from J; bases unmatched to any gene: 2. This CDR3 contains 14 residues. From germline, CDR1 is PRHDT and CDR2 FYEKMQ (reference sequence). The CDR3 region has the DNA TGTGCCAGCAGCCTGACAGGGGCTAATGAAAAACTGTTTTTT. Translation gives CASSLTGANEKLFF.

The chain joins TRBV2 to TRBJ1-1; D gene uncertain. The CDR3 runs to 15 residues. V was pared by 8 bases and J by 0 bases, with 16 bases between. Germline loops: CDR1 SNHLY, CDR2 FYNNEI. The DNA of the CDR3 is TGTGCCAGCGGGCAGGAGGCAGTCATGAACACTGAAGCTTTCTTT. Protein sequence: CASGQEAVMNTEAFF. Full variable domain (rest looked up from reference TRBV2 and TRBJ1-1): EPEVTQTPSHQVTQMGQEVILRCVPISNHLYFYWYRQILGQKVEFLVSFYNNEISEKSEIFDDQFSVERPDGSNFTLKIRSTKLEDSAMYFCASGQEAVMNTEAFFGQGTRLTVV.

This chain connects TRBV7-3 to TRBJ2-2; 7 nucleotides agree with TRBD2. J lost 6 bases, V lost 5 bases, and 3 bases had no gene match. The length of the CDR3 is 13 residues. Germline CDR1 reads SGHTA; CDR2 reads FQGTGA. The DNA for the CDR3 is TGTGCCAGCAGCCACGCGGGGGCCGGGGAGCTGTTTTTT. Amino acids: CASSHAGAGELFF.

The J gene is TRBJ2-1, the V gene TRBV11-2; tentatively, D is TRBD2 (6 bases). The CDR3 is 14 amino acids. Germline V lookup: CDR1 SGHAT, CDR2 FQNNGV. The V gene lost 1 base and the J gene lost 4 bases, with 8 bases spanning the gap. The CDR3 sequence: CASSLAGVYNEQFF. DNA for the CDR3: TGTGCCAGCAGCTTAGCGGGGGTATACAATGAGCAGTTCTTC.